A selection of T cell receptor beta chains follows, all from one sample in a study of T cell clonotyping in hematopoietic cell transplantation. TCRdb keeps only in-frame clones here, not all; method: immunoSEQ multiplex PCR. The sample contains 27,000 or so clones, almost 96% of which appear only once. Sequences were obtained from peripheral blood mononuclear cells. Receptors were obtained from a middle-aged man in good health. Some clones in this sample may be carry-over from other donors' samples. The CDR3 runs from the conserved cysteine through the conserved F or W. The D gene is left open where the match is weak. Size values are once, few and many counts, or a class for expanded clones, and some rows have none.

CDR3,DNA,J,length,V,size,D
CASSDRGGSNYGYTF,TGTGCCAGTAGTGATCGGGGAGGCTCAAACTATGGCTACACCTTC,TRBJ1-2,15,TRBV19,-,-
CASSLDRRNSGNTIYF,TGTGCCAGCAGTTTGGACAGGCGAAATAGTGGAAACACCATATATTTT,TRBJ1-3,16,TRBV28,-,TRBD1
CASSFLGQGLFF,TGTGCCAGCAGCTTCCTGGGACAGGGGCTGTTTTTT,TRBJ1-4,12,TRBV5-6,-,TRBD1
CASSSPGQYPYEQYF,TGTGCCAGCAGCTCACCTGGACAGTACCCCTACGAGCAGTACTTC,TRBJ2-7,15,TRBV7-2,-,-
CASSKDRVRGSGANVLTF,TGTGCCAGTAGTAAGGACAGGGTTAGGGGATCTGGGGCCAACGTCCTGACTTTC,TRBJ2-6,18,TRBV19,-,TRBD1
CASTPLKGGHYGYTF,TGTGCCAGTACCCCGCTTAAAGGGGGTCACTATGGCTACACCTTC,TRBJ1-2,15,TRBV19,-,-
CASSVASGGAGEQFF,TGTGCCAGCAGCGTAGCAAGCGGGGGGGCCGGGGAGCAGTTCTTC,TRBJ2-1,15,TRBV9,-,TRBD2
CSARLGQGVTF,TGCAGTGCTAGGCTAGGACAGGGGGTCACCTTC,TRBJ1-2,11,TRBV20-1,-,TRBD1
CASSLRAGARGNTIYF,TGTGCCAGTAGTCTAAGGGCAGGGGCGCGAGGAAACACCATATATTTT,TRBJ1-3,16,TRBV19,-,-
CASSDRAPNYGYTF,TGTGCCAGCAGTGATCGGGCACCGAACTATGGCTACACCTTC,TRBJ1-2,14,TRBV2,once,-
CASSGQPGGAGGNTIYF,TGCGCCAGCAGCGGCCAACCAGGGGGCGCAGGTGGAAACACCATATATTTT,TRBJ1-3,17,TRBV5-1,once,TRBD1
CAWSVRGRGNTEAFF,TGTGCCTGGAGTGTTCGAGGGCGGGGGAACACTGAAGCTTTCTTT,TRBJ1-1,15,TRBV30,-,-
CASSLVKVAENSPLHF,TGTGCCAGCAGCTTGGTAAAAGTGGCAGAGAATTCACCCCTCCACTTT,TRBJ1-6,16,TRBV5-5,-,-
CASSDSAGSTDTQYF,TGTGCCAGCAGTGACTCGGCAGGGAGCACAGATACGCAGTATTTT,TRBJ2-3,15,TRBV6-4,-,-
CSVEGTVEGINGYTF,TGCAGCGTTGAAGGCACGGTGGAGGGTATAAATGGCTACACCTTC,TRBJ1-2,15,TRBV29-1,-,-
CASRGDRGNSPLHF,TGTGCCAGCAGGGGGGACAGGGGCAATTCACCCCTCCACTTT,TRBJ1-6,14,TRBV28,-,TRBD1
CASSVAGTPFNEQFF,TGTGCCAGCAGCGTAGCCGGGACTCCTTTCAATGAGCAGTTCTTC,TRBJ2-1,15,TRBV9,-,-
CATRKTGISGYTF,TGTGCCACCCGGAAAACAGGGATCTCTGGCTACACCTTC,TRBJ1-2,13,TRBV7-8,-,-
CASSITPDSNYGYTF,TGTGCCAGCAGTATAACACCTGACTCTAACTATGGCTACACCTTC,TRBJ1-2,15,TRBV6-6,once,-
CASSEQTRANYGYTF,TGTGCCAGCAGTGAACAAACACGTGCTAACTATGGCTACACCTTC,TRBJ1-2,15,TRBV2,-,-
CASSYGKSQYF,TGTGCCAGCAGTTACGGGAAGTCGCAGTATTTT,TRBJ2-3,11,TRBV6-5,-,-
CARTSPQVTEAFF,TGTGCCAGGACGTCGCCCCAGGTCACTGAAGCTTTCTTT,TRBJ1-1,13,TRBV2,-,-
CASSSRNTEAFF,TGTGCCAGCAGCAGTAGAAACACTGAAGCTTTCTTT,TRBJ1-1,12,TRBV25-1,-,-
CAWSQPGTELHF,TGTGCCTGGAGTCAACCCGGGACTGAGCTCCACTTT,TRBJ1-6,12,TRBV30,-,-
CASSPQATNEKLFF,TGTGCCAGCAGTCCCCAGGCTACTAATGAAAAACTGTTTTTT,TRBJ1-4,14,TRBV27,-,-
CASSLTGTTEETQYF,TGCGCCAGCAGCTTGACCGGGACTACCGAAGAGACCCAGTACTTC,TRBJ2-5,15,TRBV5-1,once,TRBD2
CASSYSRRAGTEAFF,TGTGCCAGCAGTTACTCGAGAAGGGCGGGCACTGAAGCTTTCTTT,TRBJ1-1,15,TRBV6-5,-,-
CSVVNTEAFF,TGCAGCGTCGTGAACACTGAAGCTTTCTTT,TRBJ1-1,10,TRBV29-1,once,-
CASSLSNRENQPQHF,TGCGCCAGCAGCTTGTCGAACAGGGAGAATCAGCCCCAGCATTTT,TRBJ1-5,15,TRBV5-1,-,-
CASSKNPSGTSGGANEQFF,TGCGCCAGCAGCAAGAACCCTTCCGGGACTAGCGGGGGGGCCAATGAGCAGTTCTTC,TRBJ2-1,19,TRBV5-1,-,TRBD2
CASGGLSGYTF,TGTGCCAGCGGGGGTTTGAGCGGCTACACCTTC,TRBJ1-2,11,TRBV28,once,-
CASSSSVRADYGYTF,TGTGCCAGCAGTTCCTCAGTTCGGGCTGACTATGGCTACACCTTC,TRBJ1-2,15,TRBV27,-,-
CSVSENWASGEGQFF,TGCAGCGTCTCCGAGAATTGGGCTAGCGGGGAGGGGCAGTTCTTC,TRBJ2-1,15,TRBV29-1,-,TRBD2
CASSGSGGRYNEQFF,TGTGCCAGCAGCGGCAGCGGGGGGCGTTACAATGAGCAGTTCTTC,TRBJ2-1,15,TRBV9,-,TRBD2
CAVRVSGASDTQYF,TGTGCCGTCCGTGTTTCGGGGGCGTCAGATACGCAGTATTTT,TRBJ2-3,14,TRBV10-3,-,-
CASSSFQAGGQGQFF,TGTGCCAGCAGCTCCTTTCAAGCGGGGGGGCAGGGGCAGTTCTTC,TRBJ2-1,15,TRBV7-7,-,TRBD2
CASSSGIDYNEQFF,TGTGCCAGCAGCTCGGGGATAGATTACAATGAGCAGTTCTTC,TRBJ2-1,14,TRBV11-2,-,-
CASSLMTGGRTEAFF,TGTGCCAGCAGCTTAATGACAGGGGGCCGCACTGAAGCTTTCTTT,TRBJ1-1,15,TRBV7-6,-,TRBD1
CASSYDRFNTGELFF,TGTGCCAGCAGTTACGACAGGTTTAACACCGGGGAGCTGTTTTTT,TRBJ2-2,15,TRBV6-5,-,-
CASSLSSQAGGTEAFF,TGTGCCAGCAGTTTATCTTCACAGGCGGGGGGCACTGAAGCTTTCTTT,TRBJ1-1,16,TRBV27,-,-
CASRPPGFRPNQPQHF,TGTGCCAGCAGACCCCCCGGATTTAGGCCCAATCAGCCCCAGCATTTT,TRBJ1-5,16,TRBV28,-,-
CASSWDRGPSYEQYF,TGTGCCAGCAGTTGGGACAGGGGTCCCTCCTACGAGCAGTACTTC,TRBJ2-7,15,TRBV27,-,TRBD1
CASSRTGITYGYTF,TGTGCCAGCAGCCGGACAGGGATAACCTATGGCTACACCTTC,TRBJ1-2,14,TRBV6-5,-,TRBD1
CASSLSTGNTEAFF,TGTGCCAGCAGCCTATCAACAGGGAACACTGAAGCTTTCTTT,TRBJ1-1,14,TRBV7-6,-,-
CASSQGRALSYEQYF,TGCGCCAGCAGCCAAGGCCGGGCACTCTCCTACGAGCAGTACTTC,TRBJ2-7,15,TRBV4-3,-,-
CASSPTGPFSNQPQHF,TGTGCCAGCAGTCCCACCGGGCCATTTAGCAATCAGCCCCAGCATTTT,TRBJ1-5,16,TRBV28,-,-
CASSYSSSGKAEAFF,TGTGCCAGCAGTTACTCGAGTTCAGGCAAGGCTGAAGCTTTCTTT,TRBJ1-1,15,TRBV6-5,-,-